The subject of this entry is one TCR beta chain. Its antigen target is currently unknown. Base-call qualities are not available, and no considerably larger clone is one nucleotide away. This entry comes from a study of PD-1 blockade in classical Hodgkin lymphoma (dated by TCRdb to about 2020). Study-wide context: Nivolumab dosing was 3 mg/kg intravenously every 2 weeks, continuing until either disease progression or unacceptable toxicity. The study used TCR beta sequencing and CyTOF to define a peripheral blood immune signature of response to PD-1 blockade in classical Hodgkin lymphoma. Here is what the overall study found, with its caveats: The study was limited to a single clinical trial cohort, and causes of repertoire differences, possibly disease activity or prior therapy, remained undefined. Trial patients achieving complete response had baseline diversity similar to newly diagnosed patients, whereas partial responders and progressors had significantly lower diversity. Baseline TCR diversity was reported to be lower in newly diagnosed patients than in healthy donors, and even lower in relapsed/refractory patients. By C4D1, a significant rise was seen in CD4+ TCR diversity but not in CD8+ TCR diversity (p=0.0027 vs p=0.16), and the rise was most apparent among complete responders (p=0.02). Diversity was lower in patients who began nivolumab less than 1 year after ASCT, so these patients were left out of later analyses to avoid confounding by immune reconstitution.

The time point label, as the study defines it: cycle 4 day 1 (C4D1), after 6 weeks of nivolumab. Every trial patient had relapsed following autologous stem cell transplantation, and prior brentuximab vedotin exposure was what differed among cohorts A, B and C. The trial cohort included 55 to 65 patients with relapsed/refractory classical Hodgkin lymphoma, and each patient had a best overall response of complete response, partial response or progressive disease. In the multi-cohort phase II CheckMate 205 trial, trial patients received single-agent nivolumab. An independent review committee assessed best overall response using the 2007 International Working Group response criteria. Trial PBMCs were collected immediately before nivolumab initiation (C1D1) and during therapy at cycle 2 day 1 and cycle 4 day 1. Peripheral blood was collected in 8 mL Vacutainer Cell Preparation Tubes, from which PBMCs were isolated by centrifugation and then cryopreserved.

Genomic DNA was extracted with the Qiagen DNeasy kit from unsorted PBMCs and from negatively selected CD4+ and CD8+ fractions. TCR beta CDR3 regions were amplified by immunoSEQ multiplex PCR using primers annealing to V and J segments. A synthetic immune receptor repertoire was used to minimize amplification bias, and any residual bias was removed computationally once sequencing was done. The source study handled its data this way. Repertoire diversity was quantified as the Shannon entropy index using custom Python scripts. Unsorted, CD4+ and CD8+ repertoires were analyzed separately, except in combined analyses where CD4+ and CD8+ sequences were merged in silico. Clonal expansion was defined as a frequency increase of at least 2-fold after treatment compared with C1D1, and clones undetected at baseline were assigned a pseudocount of 0.5. Singleton clones were defined as clones with 0 or 1 copy at C1D1, and non-singleton clones were defined as clones with 2 or more copies. Clones expanded in unsorted samples were annotated as CD4+, CD8+ or unknown by matching protein sequences in sorted samples from the same patient. Wilcoxon tests on paired samples were used to test diversity changes from C1D1 to C4D1. Imported from immuneACCESS, the table was reduced by TCRdb to in-frame sequences with V and J called. These copies leave out some clones; in studies compared against another copy, an unresolved V gene accounts for under half, and the cause of the remainder is not known. The V and J calls and clone size come from that table; D and trimming were worked out from the DNA. For this sample the table gives about 60,000 clones, of which about 89% were detected only once. In total, the top ten clones hold over 9% of the sample.

The receptor's source is a human donor with classical Hodgkin lymphoma. This specimen consisted of peripheral blood mononuclear cells (PBMCs), obtained before the fourth cycle of nivolumab.

CDR3 region: CASSALDRVPGELFF. The base sequence is TGTGCCAGCAGTGCATTAGACAGGGTTCCCGGGGAGCTGTTTTTT. Rearrangement joined TRBV6-1 to TRBJ2-2, with TRBD1 matching 7 junction bases. In the germline V gene, CDR1 corresponds to MNHNS and CDR2 to SASEGT. Relative to germline, V is missing 4 bases and J is missing 6 bases, with 8 bases of the junction outside any gene match. The CDR3 sequence holds 15 residues, the cysteine and phenylalanine included. The entry retains the CDR3 DNA only, 45 bases that are in frame from base 1.